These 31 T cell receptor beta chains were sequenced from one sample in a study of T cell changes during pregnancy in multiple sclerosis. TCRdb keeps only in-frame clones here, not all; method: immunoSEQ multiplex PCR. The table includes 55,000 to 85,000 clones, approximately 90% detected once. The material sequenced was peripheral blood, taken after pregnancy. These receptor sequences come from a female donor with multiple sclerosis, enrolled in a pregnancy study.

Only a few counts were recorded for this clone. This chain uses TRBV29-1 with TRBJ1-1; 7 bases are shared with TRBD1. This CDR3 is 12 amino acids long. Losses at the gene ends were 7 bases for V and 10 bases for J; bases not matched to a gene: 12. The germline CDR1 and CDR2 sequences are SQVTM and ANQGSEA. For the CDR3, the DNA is TGCAGCGCTTATGGACAGGCTGGATTAGCTTTCTTT. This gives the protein CSAYGQAGLAFF.

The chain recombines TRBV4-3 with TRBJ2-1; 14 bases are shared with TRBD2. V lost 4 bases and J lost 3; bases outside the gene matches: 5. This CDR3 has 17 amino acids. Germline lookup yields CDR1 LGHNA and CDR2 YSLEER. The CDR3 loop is CASSRGTSGSGYNEQFF. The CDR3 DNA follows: TGCGCCAGCAGCCGGGGGACTAGCGGGAGTGGCTACAATGAGCAGTTCTTC.

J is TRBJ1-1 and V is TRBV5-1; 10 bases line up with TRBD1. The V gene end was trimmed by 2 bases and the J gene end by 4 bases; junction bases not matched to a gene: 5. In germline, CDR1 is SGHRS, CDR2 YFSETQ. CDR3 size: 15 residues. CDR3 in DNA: TGCGCCAGCAGCTTAGGGACAGGGGCGGCCACTGAAGCTTTCTTT. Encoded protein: CASSLGTGAATEAFF. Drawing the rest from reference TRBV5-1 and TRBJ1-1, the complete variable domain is KAGVTQTPRYLIKTRGQQVTLSCSPISGHRSVSWYQQTPGQGLQFLFEYFSETQRNKGNFPGRFSGRQFSNSRSEMNVSTLELGDSALYLCASSLGTGAATEAFFGQGTRLTVV.

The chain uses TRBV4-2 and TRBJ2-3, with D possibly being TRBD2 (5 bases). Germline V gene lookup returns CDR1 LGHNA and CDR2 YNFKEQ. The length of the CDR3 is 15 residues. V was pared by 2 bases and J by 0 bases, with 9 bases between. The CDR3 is CASSQRDSSTDTQYF. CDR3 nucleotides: TGTGCCAGCAGCCAACGGGATTCTAGCACAGATACGCAGTATTTT.

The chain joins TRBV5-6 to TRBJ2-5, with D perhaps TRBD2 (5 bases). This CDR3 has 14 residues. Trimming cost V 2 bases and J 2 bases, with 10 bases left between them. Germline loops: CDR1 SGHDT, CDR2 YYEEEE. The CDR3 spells CASSFSRVQETQYF. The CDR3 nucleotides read TGTGCCAGCAGCTTCTCGCGGGTGCAAGAGACCCAGTACTTC.

The CDR3 coding sequence is TGTGCCAGCAGCTTAAGTGTGGCAGGTGGCCCCCACAATGAGCAGTTCTTC. This codes for CASSLSVAGGPHNEQFF. This sequence joins TRBV7-2 and TRBJ2-1, with D unclear. The CDR3 sequence is 17 residues long. Germline V gene sequence: CDR1 SGHTA, CDR2 FQGNSA. V shed 2 bases and J shed 5 bases, with 19 bases lying between them.

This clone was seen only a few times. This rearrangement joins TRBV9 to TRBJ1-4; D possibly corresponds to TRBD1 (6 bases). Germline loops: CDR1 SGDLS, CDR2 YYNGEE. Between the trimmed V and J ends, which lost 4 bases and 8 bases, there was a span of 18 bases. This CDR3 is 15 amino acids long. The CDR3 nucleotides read TGTGCCAGCAGCTTACTACAGGGTCGGTTCGAAAAACTGTTTTTT. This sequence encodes CASSLLQGRFEKLFF.

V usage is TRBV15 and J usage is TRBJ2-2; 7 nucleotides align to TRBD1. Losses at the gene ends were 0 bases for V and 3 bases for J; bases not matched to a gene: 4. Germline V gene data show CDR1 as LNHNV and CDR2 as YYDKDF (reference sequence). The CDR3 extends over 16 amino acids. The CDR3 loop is CATSRDYQGDTGELFF. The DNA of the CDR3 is TGTGCCACCAGCAGAGATTATCAGGGGGACACCGGGGAGCTGTTTTTT.

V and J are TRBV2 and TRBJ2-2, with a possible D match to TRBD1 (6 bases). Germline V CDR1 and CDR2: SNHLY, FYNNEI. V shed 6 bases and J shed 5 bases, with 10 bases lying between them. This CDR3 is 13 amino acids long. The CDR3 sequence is CASRGDKTGELFF. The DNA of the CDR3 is TGTGCCAGCAGGGGGGACAAAACCGGGGAGCTGTTTTTT.

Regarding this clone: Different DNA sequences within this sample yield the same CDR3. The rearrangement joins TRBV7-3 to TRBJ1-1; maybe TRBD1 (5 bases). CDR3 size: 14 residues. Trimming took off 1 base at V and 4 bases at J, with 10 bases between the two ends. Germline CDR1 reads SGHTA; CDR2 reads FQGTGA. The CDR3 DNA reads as TGTGCCAGCAGCTTAAGTACCGGGGGCACTGAAGCTTTCTTT. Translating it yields CASSLSTGGTEAFF.

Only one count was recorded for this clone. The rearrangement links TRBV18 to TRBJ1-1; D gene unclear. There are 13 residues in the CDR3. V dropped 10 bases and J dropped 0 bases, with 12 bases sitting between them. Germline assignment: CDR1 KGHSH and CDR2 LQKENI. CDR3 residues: CATLPTLNTEAFF. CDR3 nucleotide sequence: TGTGCCACCCTCCCGACTTTGAACACTGAAGCTTTCTTT. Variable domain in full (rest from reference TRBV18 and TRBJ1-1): NAGVMQNPRHLVRRRGQEARLRCSPMKGHSHVYWYRQLPEEGLKFMVYLQKENIIDESGMPKERFSAEFPKEGPSILRIQQVVRGDSAAYFCATLPTLNTEAFFGQGTRLTVV.

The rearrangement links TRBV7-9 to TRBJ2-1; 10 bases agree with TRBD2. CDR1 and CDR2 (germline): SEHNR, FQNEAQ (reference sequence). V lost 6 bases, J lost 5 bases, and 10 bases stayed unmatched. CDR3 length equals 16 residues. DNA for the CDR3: TGTGCCAGCAGGGGGATCGGAGGACTAGCGGACAATGAGCAGTTCTTC. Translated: CASRGIGGLADNEQFF.

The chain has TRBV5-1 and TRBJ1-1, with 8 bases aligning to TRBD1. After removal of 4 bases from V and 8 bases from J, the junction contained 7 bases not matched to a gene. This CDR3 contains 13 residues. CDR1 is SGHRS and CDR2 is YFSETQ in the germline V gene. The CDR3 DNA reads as TGCGCCAGCAGCCGGGACAGGCCAGAGGAAGCTTTCTTT. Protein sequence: CASSRDRPEEAFF.

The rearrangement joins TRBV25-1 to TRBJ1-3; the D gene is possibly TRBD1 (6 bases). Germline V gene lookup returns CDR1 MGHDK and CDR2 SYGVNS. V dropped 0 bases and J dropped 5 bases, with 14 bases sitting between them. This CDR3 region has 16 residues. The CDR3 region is CASSEYNGGGRNTIYF. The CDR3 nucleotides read TGTGCCAGCAGTGAATATAATGGGGGCGGTAGAAACACCATATATTTT.

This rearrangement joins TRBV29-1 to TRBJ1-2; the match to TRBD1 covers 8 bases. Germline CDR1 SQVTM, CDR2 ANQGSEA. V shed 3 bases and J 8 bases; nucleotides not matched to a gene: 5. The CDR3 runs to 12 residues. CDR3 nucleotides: TGCAGCGTTGACGGACAGGGCAACGGCTACACCTTC. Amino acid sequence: CSVDGQGNGYTF.

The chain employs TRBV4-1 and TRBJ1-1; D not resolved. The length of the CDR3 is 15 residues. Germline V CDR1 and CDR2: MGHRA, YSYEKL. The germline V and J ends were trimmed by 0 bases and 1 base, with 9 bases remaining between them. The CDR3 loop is CASSQERLPNTEAFF. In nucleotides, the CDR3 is TGCGCCAGCAGCCAAGAGAGACTTCCGAACACTGAAGCTTTCTTT.

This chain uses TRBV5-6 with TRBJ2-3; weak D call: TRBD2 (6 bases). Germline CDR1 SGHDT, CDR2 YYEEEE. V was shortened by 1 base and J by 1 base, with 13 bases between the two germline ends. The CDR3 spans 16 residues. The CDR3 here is CASSLRVGGRTDTQYF. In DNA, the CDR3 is TGTGCCAGCAGCTTGAGGGTCGGAGGGCGCACAGATACGCAGTATTTT.

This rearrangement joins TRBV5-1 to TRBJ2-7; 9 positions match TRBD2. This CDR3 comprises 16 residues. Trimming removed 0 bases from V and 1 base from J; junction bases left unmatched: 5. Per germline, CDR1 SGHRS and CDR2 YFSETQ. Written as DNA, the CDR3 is TGCGCCAGCAGCTTGGTAGTTAGCGGGAGATCCTACGAGCAGTACTTC. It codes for CASSLVVSGRSYEQYF.

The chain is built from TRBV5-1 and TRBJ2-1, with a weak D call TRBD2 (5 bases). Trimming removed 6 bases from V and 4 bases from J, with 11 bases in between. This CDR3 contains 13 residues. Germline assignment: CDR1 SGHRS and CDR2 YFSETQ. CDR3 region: CASTPGGYNEQFF. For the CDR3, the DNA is TGCGCCAGCACCCCCGGAGGTTACAATGAGCAGTTCTTC.

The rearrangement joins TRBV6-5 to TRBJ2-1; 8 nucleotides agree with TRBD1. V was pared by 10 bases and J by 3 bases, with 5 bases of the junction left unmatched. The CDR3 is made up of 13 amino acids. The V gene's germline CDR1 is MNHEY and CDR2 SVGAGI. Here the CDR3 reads CATHGQGYNEQFF. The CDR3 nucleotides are TGTGCCACCCACGGACAGGGCTACAATGAGCAGTTCTTC.

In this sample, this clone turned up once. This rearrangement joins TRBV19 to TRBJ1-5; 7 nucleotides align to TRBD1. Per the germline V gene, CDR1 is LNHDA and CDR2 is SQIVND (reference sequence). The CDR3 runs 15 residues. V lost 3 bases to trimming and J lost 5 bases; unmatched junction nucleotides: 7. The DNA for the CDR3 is TGTGCCAGTAGTATCTTCGTCAGGGGGGATCAGCCCCAGCATTTT. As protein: CASSIFVRGDQPQHF.

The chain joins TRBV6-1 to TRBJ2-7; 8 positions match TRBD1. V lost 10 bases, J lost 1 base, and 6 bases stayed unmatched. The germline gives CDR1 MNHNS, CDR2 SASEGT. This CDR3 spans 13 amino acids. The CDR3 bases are TGTGCCACCAGAGGGACAGGTTCCTACGAGCAGTACTTC. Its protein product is CATRGTGSYEQYF.

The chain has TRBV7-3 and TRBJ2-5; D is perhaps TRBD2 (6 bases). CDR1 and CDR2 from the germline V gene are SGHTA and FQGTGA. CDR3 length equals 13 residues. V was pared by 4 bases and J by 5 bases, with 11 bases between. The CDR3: CASSSTGRETQYF. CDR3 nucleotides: TGTGCCAGCAGCTCGACGGGGAGGGAGACCCAGTACTTC.

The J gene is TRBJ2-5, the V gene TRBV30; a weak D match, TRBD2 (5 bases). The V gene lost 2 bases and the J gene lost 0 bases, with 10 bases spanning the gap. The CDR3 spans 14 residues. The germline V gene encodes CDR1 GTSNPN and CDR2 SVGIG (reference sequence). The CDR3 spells CAWSPDYDQETQYF. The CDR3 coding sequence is TGTGCCTGGAGTCCAGACTATGACCAAGAGACCCAGTACTTC.

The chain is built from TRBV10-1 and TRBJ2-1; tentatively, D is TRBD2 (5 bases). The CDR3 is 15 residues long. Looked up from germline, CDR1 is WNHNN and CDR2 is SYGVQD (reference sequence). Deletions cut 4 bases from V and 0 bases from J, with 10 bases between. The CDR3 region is CASSVLGDSYNEQFF. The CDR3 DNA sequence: TGCGCCAGCAGTGTCTTGGGAGACTCCTACAATGAGCAGTTCTTC.

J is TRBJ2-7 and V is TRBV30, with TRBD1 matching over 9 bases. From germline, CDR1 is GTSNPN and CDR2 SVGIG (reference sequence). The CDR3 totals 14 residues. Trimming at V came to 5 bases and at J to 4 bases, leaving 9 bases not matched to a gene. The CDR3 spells CAWAPGQGGYEQYF. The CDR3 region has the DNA TGTGCCTGGGCACCGGGACAGGGAGGGTACGAGCAGTACTTC.

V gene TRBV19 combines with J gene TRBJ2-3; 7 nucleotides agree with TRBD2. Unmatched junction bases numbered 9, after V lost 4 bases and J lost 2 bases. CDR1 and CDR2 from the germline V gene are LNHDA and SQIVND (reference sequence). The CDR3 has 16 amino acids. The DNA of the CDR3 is TGTGCCAGTAGTACGGGTGGTGGGAGGGCCACAGATACGCAGTATTTT. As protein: CASSTGGGRATDTQYF.

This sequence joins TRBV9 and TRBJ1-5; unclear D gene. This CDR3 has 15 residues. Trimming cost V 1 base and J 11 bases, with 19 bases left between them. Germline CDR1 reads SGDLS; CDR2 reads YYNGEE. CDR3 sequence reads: CASSVSDSPFQAQHF. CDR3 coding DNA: TGTGCCAGCAGCGTATCGGACTCCCCATTCCAGGCCCAGCATTTT.

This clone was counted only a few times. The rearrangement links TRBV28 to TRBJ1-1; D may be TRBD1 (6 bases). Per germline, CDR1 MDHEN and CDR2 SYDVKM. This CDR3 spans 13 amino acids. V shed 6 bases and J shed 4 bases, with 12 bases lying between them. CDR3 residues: CASRTGMGTEAFF. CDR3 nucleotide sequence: TGTGCCAGCAGAACAGGGATGGGCACTGAAGCTTTCTTT.

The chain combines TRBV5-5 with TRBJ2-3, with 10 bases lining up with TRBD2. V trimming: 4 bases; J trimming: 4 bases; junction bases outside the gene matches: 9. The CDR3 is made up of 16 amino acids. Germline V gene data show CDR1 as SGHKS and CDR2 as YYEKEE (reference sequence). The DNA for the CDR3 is TGTGCCAGCAGCCGGGGGTCTAGCGGGGGCTCAGATACGCAGTATTTT. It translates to CASSRGSSGGSDTQYF.

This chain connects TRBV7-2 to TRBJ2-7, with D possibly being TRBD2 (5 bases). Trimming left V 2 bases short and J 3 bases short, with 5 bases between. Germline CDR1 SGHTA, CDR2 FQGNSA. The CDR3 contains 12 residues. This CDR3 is CASSLTSYEQYF. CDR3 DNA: TGTGCCAGCAGCTTAACTAGCTACGAGCAGTACTTC.